Below are 30 T cell receptor beta chains sequenced from a single sample in a study of blood T cell repertoires in COVID-19. Method: immunoSEQ multiplex PCR; TCRdb's copy keeps in-frame clones and lacks some. The sample has approximately 390,000 clones; roughly 89% are singletons. The sample taken for sequencing was peripheral blood. These receptors were obtained from a man between 18 and 29 years old with active or convalescent COVID-19.

CDR3: CASSLTPQTEAFF. In DNA form, the CDR3 reads TGTGCCAGCAGCTTAACCCCACAGACTGAAGCTTTCTTT. This chain uses TRBV7-3 with TRBJ1-1; no clear D. Germline lookup yields CDR1 SGHTA and CDR2 FQGTGA. This CDR3 is 13 amino acids long. V lost 0 bases, J lost 5 bases, and 7 bases lay in between.

V usage is TRBV7-9 and J usage is TRBJ2-1, with D perhaps matching TRBD2 (6 bases). V lost 3 bases, J lost 8 bases, and 17 bases lay in between. The CDR3 totals 15 residues. Germline V gene sequence: CDR1 SEHNR, CDR2 FQNEAQ (reference sequence). CDR3 bases: TGTGCCAGCAGCTTTAATCTAGCGCTGGGGGATGAGCAGTTCTTC. Its translation is CASSFNLALGDEQFF.

The chain recombines TRBV6-5 with TRBJ2-3; D possibly corresponds to TRBD1 (6 bases). V dropped 5 bases and J dropped 9 bases, with 12 bases sitting between them. Germline V gene data show CDR1 as MNHEY and CDR2 as SVGAGI. The CDR3 loop spans 12 amino acids. CDR3 nucleotides: TGTGCCAGCAGTCTACAGGGCGACACGCAGTATTTT. Translated, it gives CASSLQGDTQYF.

The rearrangement uses TRBV28 and TRBJ1-2; D is possibly TRBD1 (5 bases). This CDR3 is built from 11 residues. Between the trimmed V and J ends, which lost 10 bases and 6 bases, there was a span of 12 bases. Germline CDR1 reads MDHEN; CDR2 reads SYDVKM. The CDR3 DNA reads as TGTGCCACCTATAAGGGGCATGGCTACACCTTC. This translates into CATYKGHGYTF.

This chain connects TRBV15 to TRBJ1-2, with D unresolved. Per the germline V gene, CDR1 is LNHNV and CDR2 is YYDKDF (reference sequence). Trimming removed 3 bases from V and 4 bases from J, with 18 bases in between. The CDR3 length is 16 residues. CDR3 DNA: TGTGCCACCAGCAGGAGCGAATCGCGGTTTATCTATGGCTACACCTTC. It encodes CATSRSESRFIYGYTF.

The V and J genes are TRBV5-5 and TRBJ1-2; no clear D gene. The V and J ends lost 4 bases and 2 bases respectively, with 9 bases between them. CDR3 size: 13 residues. Germline V lookup: CDR1 SGHKS, CDR2 YYEKEE (reference sequence). The CDR3 loop is CASSLLINYGYTF. As DNA, the CDR3 is TGTGCCAGCAGCCTACTAATAAACTATGGCTACACCTTC. Combining the CDR3 with reference TRBV5-5 and TRBJ1-2 gives the whole variable domain DAGVTQSPTHLIKTRGQQVTLRCSPISGHKSVSWYQQVLGQGPQFIFQYYEKEERGRGNFPDRFSARQFPNYSSELNVNALLLGDSALYLCASSLLINYGYTFGSGTRLTVV.

V and J are TRBV11-3 and TRBJ1-1; D is ambiguous. This CDR3 is built from 15 residues. Germline CDR1 is SGHNT and CDR2 is YENEEA. Trimming removed 1 base from V and 1 base from J, with 10 bases in between. The CDR3 loop reads CASSLGFTGNTEAFF. CDR3 sequence (DNA): TGTGCCAGCAGCTTAGGGTTTACGGGGAACACTGAAGCTTTCTTT.

The chain recombines TRBV6-2 or TRBV6-3 with TRBJ2-7, with TRBD1 identical over 7 bases. The ends lost 6 bases at V and 1 base at J; junction bases unmatched: 15. CDR3 size: 17 residues. CDR1 MNHEY and CDR2 SVGEGT come from the germline V gene. This CDR3 is CASRPSPYYRGSYEQYF. The CDR3 nucleotides are TGTGCCAGCAGGCCTAGCCCCTACTACAGGGGATCCTACGAGCAGTACTTC.

The chain uses TRBV10-1 and TRBJ1-6; D unresolved. Trimming stripped 3 bases from V and 2 bases from J, with 11 bases between. Germline CDR1 reads WNHNN; CDR2 reads SYGVQD (reference sequence). The CDR3 has 16 amino acids. The CDR3 here is CASSDSTRAYNSPLHF. The CDR3 region has the DNA TGCGCCAGCAGTGACTCGACTCGCGCCTATAATTCACCCCTCCACTTT.

CDR3 loop: CASSDTPGYNSPLHF. CDR3 DNA: TGTGCCAGCAGTGACACCCCAGGGTATAATTCACCCCTCCACTTT. This rearrangement joins TRBV2 to TRBJ1-6, with D perhaps TRBD1 (5 bases). The germline CDR1 and CDR2 sequences are SNHLY and FYNNEI. The CDR3 has 15 amino acids. V lost 3 bases, J lost 4 bases, and 10 bases lay in between.

V gene TRBV7-9 combines with J gene TRBJ2-7; 13 bases fit TRBD2. Trimming at V came to 4 bases and at J to 5 bases, leaving 8 bases not matched to a gene. The CDR3 spans 16 residues. The V gene's germline CDR1 is SEHNR and CDR2 FQNEAQ (reference sequence). CDR3 loop: CASSSSGLAGVNEQYF. The CDR3 DNA reads TGTGCCAGCAGCTCCTCCGGACTAGCGGGAGTAAACGAGCAGTACTTC.

This rearrangement joins TRBV29-1 to TRBJ1-1; unclear D gene. Germline CDR1 SQVTM, CDR2 ANQGSEA. The CDR3 totals 13 residues. V shed 5 bases and J shed 0 bases, with 10 bases lying between them. For the CDR3, the DNA is TGCAGCGTTCGGGAGCCTCTGAACACTGAAGCTTTCTTT. It yields the protein CSVREPLNTEAFF.

V usage is TRBV10-1 and J usage is TRBJ2-1; 16 nucleotides match TRBD2. V was clipped by 5 bases and J by 1 base; unmatched bases: 8. The CDR3 spans 19 residues. CDR1 is WNHNN, CDR2 SYGVQD, per germline (reference sequence). Written as DNA, the CDR3 is TGCGCCAGCAGTAGGGCCGGGACTAGCGGGGGGGGGTCCTACAATGAGCAGTTCTTC. Translation: CASSRAGTSGGGSYNEQFF.

The chain joins TRBV30 to TRBJ2-7; perhaps TRBD2 as D (7 bases). V lost 1 base and J lost 6, with 13 bases in between. The CDR3 loop spans 13 amino acids. Germline V gives CDR1 GTSNPN, CDR2 SVGIG (reference sequence). CDR3 sequence (DNA): TGTGCCTGGAGTGGCGGGGGCAGTACCGAGCAGTACTTC. Translation: CAWSGGGSTEQYF.

This clone was counted once. The chain employs TRBV7-9 and TRBJ2-1; possible D gene TRBD1, 6 bases. Between the trimmed V and J ends, which lost 0 bases and 7 bases, there was a span of 13 bases. CDR1 and CDR2 from the germline V gene are SEHNR and FQNEAQ (reference sequence). This CDR3 spans 15 amino acids. The CDR3 sequence is CASSLAGRGGNEQFF. The CDR3 nucleotides read TGTGCCAGCAGCTTAGCAGGCAGGGGTGGTAATGAGCAGTTCTTC. Combining the CDR3 with reference TRBV7-9 and TRBJ2-1 gives the whole variable domain DTGVSQNPRHKITKRGQNVTFRCDPISEHNRLYWYRQTLGQGPEFLTYFQNEAQLEKSRLLSDRFSAERPKGSFSTLEIQRTEQGDSAMYLCASSLAGRGGNEQFFGPGTRLTVL.

The chain has TRBV11-2 and TRBJ2-3; D possibly corresponds to TRBD1 (5 bases). V gave up 3 bases and J gave up 6 bases, with 10 bases separating them. This CDR3 spans 13 amino acids. Per germline, CDR1 SGHAT and CDR2 FQNNGV. In nucleotides, the CDR3 is TGTGCCAGCAGCTTGATGTCAGGGGATACGCAGTATTTT. This codes for CASSLMSGDTQYF.

The chain couples TRBV10-3 to TRBJ2-1; D is unclear. The germline V gene encodes CDR1 ENHRY and CDR2 SYGVKD. The CDR3 loop spans 14 amino acids. The ends were cut back, 2 bases at V and 8 bases at J, with 13 bases in the middle. Here the CDR3 DNA reads TGTGCCATCAGTGAGATCTCTAGAATGGATGAGCAGTTCTTC. Its protein product is CAISEISRMDEQFF.

The chain couples TRBV5-8 to TRBJ1-4; possibly TRBD1 for D (6 bases). The germline V gene encodes CDR1 SGHTS and CDR2 YDEGEE. CDR3 length: 14 residues. V dropped 3 bases and J dropped 5 bases, with 11 bases sitting between them. The CDR3 loop reads CASSSGQLNEKLFF. The DNA of the CDR3 is TGTGCCAGCAGCTCCGGACAGCTAAATGAAAAACTGTTTTTT.

This clone was observed once. The chain joins TRBV3-1 (or the pseudogene TRBV3-2) to TRBJ1-4, with 8 bases matching TRBD1. CDR3 length: 16 amino acids. Germline assignment: CDR1 LGHDT and CDR2 YNNKEL (reference sequence). Trimming took 2 bases from V and 11 from J; bases not matched to a gene: 13. The CDR3 region has the DNA TGTGCCAGCAGCCAACGGGACAGGCCCGAGCGATGGAAACTGTTTTTT. Translated: CASSQRDRPERWKLFF.

J is TRBJ1-4 and V is TRBV5-3; D unresolved. TRBV5-3 is flagged as an ORF with uncertain function. Trimming left V 4 bases short and J 5 bases short, with 15 bases between. This CDR3 is 15 amino acids long. The CDR3 nucleotides read TGTGCCAGAAGCCCACCCTGTGGGAGAAATGAAAAACTGTTTTTT. Amino acid sequence: CARSPPCGRNEKLFF.

The chain carries TRBV21-1 and TRBJ1-2. TRBV21-1 is marked as a pseudogene. The CDR3 is made up of 16 amino acids. The CDR3 DNA follows: TGTGCCAGCAGCACCGAGGGCATAGGACTAAACTATGGCTACACCTTC. This sequence encodes CASSTEGIGLNYGYTF.

The rearrangement uses TRBV5-1 and TRBJ2-7; the D gene is possibly TRBD2 (5 bases). This CDR3 has 13 amino acids. V lost 2 bases to trimming and J lost 7 bases, with 13 bases between them. Germline V gene sequence: CDR1 SGHRS, CDR2 YFSETQ. The CDR3 DNA is TGCGCCAGCAGCTTCCCTCGGCCGGGGGAGCAGTACTTC. Translation: CASSFPRPGEQYF.

The DNA of the CDR3 is TGTGCCAGTACCCCGGGGGGAACCTACGAGCAGTACTTC. It specifies CASTPGGTYEQYF. The chain has TRBV19 and TRBJ2-7; 7 bases align to TRBD2. From germline, CDR1 is LNHDA and CDR2 SQIVND (reference sequence). The CDR3 is 13 residues long. V trimming: 7 bases; J trimming: 2 bases; junction bases outside the gene matches: 5.

V usage is TRBV19 and J usage is TRBJ1-4; 8 bases fit TRBD1. The CDR3 has 14 amino acids. Trimming removed 6 bases from V and 5 bases from J; junction bases left unmatched: 5. Germline V gene sequence: CDR1 LNHDA, CDR2 SQIVND (reference sequence). CDR3 loop: CASRRTGPNEKLFF. The CDR3 DNA reads as TGTGCCAGTAGACGGACAGGGCCAAATGAAAAACTGTTTTTT. Full variable domain (outside the CDR3, taken from reference TRBV19 and TRBJ1-4): DGGITQSPKYLFRKEGQNVTLSCEQNLNHDAMYWYRQDPGQGLRLIYYSQIVNDFQKGDIAEGYSVSREKKESFPLTVTSAQKNPTAFYLCASRRTGPNEKLFFGSGTQLSVL.

The chain combines TRBV27 with TRBJ1-2, with no clear D. Germline V CDR1 and CDR2: MNHEY, SMNVEV (reference sequence). The CDR3 runs 15 residues. V gave up 3 bases and J gave up 3 bases, with 14 bases separating them. The CDR3 region is CASSFSQRGYYGYTF. As DNA, the CDR3 is TGTGCCAGCAGTTTTAGCCAGCGAGGTTACTATGGCTACACCTTC.

This clone was detected only once. The chain employs TRBV25-1 and TRBJ1-3; tentative D call: TRBD1 (5 bases). The CDR3 is made up of 17 amino acids. CDR1 MGHDK and CDR2 SYGVNS come from the germline V gene. Between the trimmed V and J ends, which lost 3 bases and 0 bases, there was a span of 15 bases. The CDR3 bases are TGTGCCAGCAGTGACTCCCGACAGACACGCTCTGGAAACACCATATATTTT. Residues: CASSDSRQTRSGNTIYF.

Only a few counts were recorded for this clone. The genes are TRBV4-3 and TRBJ1-2, with TRBD1 matching over 7 bases. CDR1 LGHNA and CDR2 YSLEER come from the germline V gene. The CDR3 extends over 14 amino acids. With V trimmed by 1 base and J by 5 bases, 4 bases remained unmatched. The CDR3 DNA reads TGCGCCAGCAGCCAAGGGAGCAGGGGGTATGGCTACACCTTC. Its translation: CASSQGSRGYGYTF.

The chain joins TRBV6-5 to TRBJ1-1; the D gene is possibly TRBD1 (6 bases). Germline-derived CDR1 and CDR2 are MNHEY and SVGAGI. The CDR3 is made up of 13 amino acids. The V gene lost 7 bases and the J gene lost 8 bases, with 17 bases spanning the gap. In nucleotides, the CDR3 is TGTGCCAGCACCCCCCGGGACACCAGAGAAGCTTTCTTT. Translated, it gives CASTPRDTREAFF.

The chain recombines TRBV7-6 with TRBJ2-1; D possibly corresponds to TRBD1 (5 bases). The CDR3 loop spans 16 amino acids. V was pared by 4 bases and J by 5 bases, with 18 bases between. Germline assignment: CDR1 SGHVS and CDR2 FNYEAQ. The CDR3 reads CASSSVPRTYNNEQFF. CDR3 DNA sequence: TGTGCCAGCAGCTCCGTTCCGCGGACATATAACAATGAGCAGTTCTTC.

The rearrangement uses TRBV7-9 and TRBJ1-1; D uncertain. Germline loops: CDR1 SEHNR, CDR2 FQNEAQ (reference sequence). The V end lost 2 bases, the J end lost 2 bases, and 6 bases lay between the germline ends. The CDR3 runs to 13 residues. CDR3 bases: TGTGCCAGCAGCTTAAACAGTAACACTGAAGCTTTCTTT. Its translation: CASSLNSNTEAFF.